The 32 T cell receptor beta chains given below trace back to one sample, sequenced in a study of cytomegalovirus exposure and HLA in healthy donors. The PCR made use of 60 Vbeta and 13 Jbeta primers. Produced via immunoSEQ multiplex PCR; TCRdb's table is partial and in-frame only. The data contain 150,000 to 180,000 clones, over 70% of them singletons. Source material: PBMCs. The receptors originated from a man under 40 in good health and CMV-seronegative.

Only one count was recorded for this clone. CDR3 DNA sequence: TGTGCCAGCAGTGGGTCCTTAGCGGATCAAGAGACCCAGTACTTC. Translating gives CASSGSLADQETQYF. The chain uses TRBV2 and TRBJ2-5; D might be TRBD2 (6 bases). The CDR3 contains 15 residues. The germline V gene has CDR1 SNHLY and CDR2 FYNNEI. Trimming shortened V by 4 bases and J by 2 bases, and 14 bases separated the two germline ends. The entire variable domain, with the rest obtained from reference TRBV2 and TRBJ2-5, is as follows: EPEVTQTPSHQVTQMGQEVILRCVPISNHLYFYWYRQILGQKVEFLVSFYNNEISEKSEIFDDQFSVERPDGSNFTLKIRSTKLEDSAMYFCASSGSLADQETQYFGPGTRLLVL.

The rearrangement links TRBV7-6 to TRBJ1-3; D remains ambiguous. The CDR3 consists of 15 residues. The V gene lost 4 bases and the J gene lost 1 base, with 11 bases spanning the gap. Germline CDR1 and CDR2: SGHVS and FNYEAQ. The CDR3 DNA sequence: TGTGCCAGCAGCTCAATCGAGGTTTCTGGAAACACCATATATTTT. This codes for CASSSIEVSGNTIYF.

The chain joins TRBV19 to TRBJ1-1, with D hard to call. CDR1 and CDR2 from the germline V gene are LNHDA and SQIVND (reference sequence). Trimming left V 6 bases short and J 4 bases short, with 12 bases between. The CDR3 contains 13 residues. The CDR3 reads CASRGWKGTEAFF. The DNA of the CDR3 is TGTGCCAGTAGGGGCTGGAAAGGCACTGAAGCTTTCTTT.

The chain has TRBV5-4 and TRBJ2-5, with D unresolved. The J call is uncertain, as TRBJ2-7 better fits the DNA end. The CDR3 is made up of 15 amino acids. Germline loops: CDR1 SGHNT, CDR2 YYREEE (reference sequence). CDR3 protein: CASSFTVSGTYEQYF. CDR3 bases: TGTGCCAGCAGCTTTACGGTTTCCGGTACGTACGAGCAGTACTTC.

The CDR3, as DNA: TGTGCCAGCAGCTTGAGGACAGGGAGAGTTTTCGACGAGCAGTACTTC. Protein: CASSLRTGRVFDEQYF. The chain recombines TRBV5-8 with TRBJ2-7; TRBD1 matches 8 bases. Germline V lookup: CDR1 SGHTS, CDR2 YDEGEE. The junction had 11 bases not matched to a gene; V was cut back by 1 base and J by 5 bases. This CDR3 has 16 amino acids.

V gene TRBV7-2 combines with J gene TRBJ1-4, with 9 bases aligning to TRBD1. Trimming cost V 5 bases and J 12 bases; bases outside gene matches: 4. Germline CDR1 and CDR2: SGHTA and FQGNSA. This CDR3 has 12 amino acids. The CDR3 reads CASSGTGFQLFF. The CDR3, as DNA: TGTGCCAGCAGCGGGACAGGGTTTCAACTGTTTTTT. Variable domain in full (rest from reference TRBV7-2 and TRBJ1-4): GAGVSQSPSNKVTEKGKDVELRCDPISGHTALYWYRQSLGQGLEFLIYFQGNSAPDKSGLPSDRFSAERTGGSVSTLTIQRTQQEDSAVYLCASSGTGFQLFFGSGTQLSVL.

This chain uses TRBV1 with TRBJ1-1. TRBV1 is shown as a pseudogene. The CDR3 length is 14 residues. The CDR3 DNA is TGCACCAGCAGCCAAGTGGAGTTACCCACTGAAGCTTTCTTT. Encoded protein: CTSSQVELPTEAFF.

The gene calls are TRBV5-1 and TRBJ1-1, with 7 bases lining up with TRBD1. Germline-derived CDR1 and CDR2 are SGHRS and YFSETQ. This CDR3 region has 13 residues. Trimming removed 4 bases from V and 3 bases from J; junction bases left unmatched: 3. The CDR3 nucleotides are TGCGCCAGCAGCCAGGGGACAGACACTGAAGCTTTCTTT. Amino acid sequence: CASSQGTDTEAFF.

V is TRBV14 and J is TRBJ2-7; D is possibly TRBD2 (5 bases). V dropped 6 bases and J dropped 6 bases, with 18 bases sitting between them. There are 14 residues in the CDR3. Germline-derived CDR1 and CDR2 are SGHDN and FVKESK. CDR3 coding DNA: TGTGCCAGCAGGCATCTTCAAAAGCGGTTCGAGCAGTACTTC. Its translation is CASRHLQKRFEQYF.

The CDR3 DNA reads as TGTGCCAGCAGTGAGGGGACAGGGGGCTATAATGAAAAACTGTTTTTT. Translated, it gives CASSEGTGGYNEKLFF. The chain employs TRBV25-1 and TRBJ1-4; 12 bases map to TRBD1. CDR3 size: 16 residues. From germline, CDR1 is MGHDK and CDR2 SYGVNS. The trim removed 3 bases at V and 4 bases at J, leaving 3 bases unmatched.

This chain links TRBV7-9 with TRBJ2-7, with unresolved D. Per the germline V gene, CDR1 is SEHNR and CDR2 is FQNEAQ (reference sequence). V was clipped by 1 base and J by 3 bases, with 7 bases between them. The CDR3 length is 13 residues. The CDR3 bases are TGTGCCAGCAGCTTAGGCACCTACTACGAGCAGTACTTC. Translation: CASSLGTYYEQYF.

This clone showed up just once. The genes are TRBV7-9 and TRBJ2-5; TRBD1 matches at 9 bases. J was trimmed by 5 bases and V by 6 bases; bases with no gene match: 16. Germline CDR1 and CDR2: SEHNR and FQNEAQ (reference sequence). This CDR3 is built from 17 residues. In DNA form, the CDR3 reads TGTGCCAGCAGGCGGCAGCCCGGACAGGGGAGTTGGGAGACCCAGTACTTC. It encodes CASRRQPGQGSWETQYF. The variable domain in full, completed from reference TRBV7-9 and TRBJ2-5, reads DTGVSQNPRHKITKRGQNVTFRCDPISEHNRLYWYRQTLGQGPEFLTYFQNEAQLEKSRLLSDRFSAERPKGSFSTLEIQRTEQGDSAMYLCASRRQPGQGSWETQYFGPGTRLLVL.

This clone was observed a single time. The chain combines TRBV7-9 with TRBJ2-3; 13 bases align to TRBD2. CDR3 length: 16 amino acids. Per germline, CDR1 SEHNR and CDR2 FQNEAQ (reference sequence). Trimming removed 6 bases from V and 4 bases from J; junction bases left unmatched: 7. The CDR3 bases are TGTGCCAGCAGACTAGCGGGGGGGCCTTCGGCAGATACGCAGTATTTT. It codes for CASRLAGGPSADTQYF.

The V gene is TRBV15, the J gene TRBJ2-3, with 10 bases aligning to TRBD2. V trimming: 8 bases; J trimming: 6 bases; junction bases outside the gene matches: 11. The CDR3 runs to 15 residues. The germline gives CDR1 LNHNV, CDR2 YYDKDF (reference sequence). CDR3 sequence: CATLGRAGGPDTQYF. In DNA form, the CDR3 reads TGTGCCACCTTAGGACGAGCGGGGGGGCCGGATACGCAGTATTTT.

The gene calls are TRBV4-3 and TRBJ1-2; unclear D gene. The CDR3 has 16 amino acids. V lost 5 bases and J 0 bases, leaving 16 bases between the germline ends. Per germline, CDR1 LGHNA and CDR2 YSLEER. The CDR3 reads CASSSTAGTANYGYTF. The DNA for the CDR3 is TGCGCCAGCAGCTCAACGGCAGGAACCGCTAACTATGGCTACACCTTC.

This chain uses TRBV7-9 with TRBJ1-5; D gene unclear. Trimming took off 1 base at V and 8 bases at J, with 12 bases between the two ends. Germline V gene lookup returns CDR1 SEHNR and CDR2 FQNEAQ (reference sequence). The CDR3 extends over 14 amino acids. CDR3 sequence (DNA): TGTGCCAGCAGCTTAGGACTCGGAGGTGAGCCCCAGCATTTT. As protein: CASSLGLGGEPQHF.

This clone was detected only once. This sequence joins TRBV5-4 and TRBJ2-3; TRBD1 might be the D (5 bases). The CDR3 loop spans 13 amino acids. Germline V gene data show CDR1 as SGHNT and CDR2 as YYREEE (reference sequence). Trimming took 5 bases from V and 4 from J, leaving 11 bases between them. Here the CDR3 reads CASSQDSPDTQYF. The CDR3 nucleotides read TGTGCCAGCAGTCAAGACAGTCCAGATACGCAGTATTTT.

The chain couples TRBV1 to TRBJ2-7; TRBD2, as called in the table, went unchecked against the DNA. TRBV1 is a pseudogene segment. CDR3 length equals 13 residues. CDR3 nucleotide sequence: TGCACCAGCAACCATCCCCCCCCTAACGAGCAGTACTTC. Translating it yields CTSNHPPPNEQYF.

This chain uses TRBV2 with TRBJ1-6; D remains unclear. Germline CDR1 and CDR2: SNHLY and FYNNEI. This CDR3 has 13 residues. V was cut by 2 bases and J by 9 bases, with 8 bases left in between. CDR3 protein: CASSEPGPSPLHF. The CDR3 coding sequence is TGTGCCAGCAGTGAACCGGGTCCTTCACCCCTCCACTTT.

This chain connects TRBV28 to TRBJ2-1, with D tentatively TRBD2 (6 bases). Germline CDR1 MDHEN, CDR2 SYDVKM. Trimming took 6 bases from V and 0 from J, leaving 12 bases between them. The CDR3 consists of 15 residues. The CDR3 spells CASRGTSSSYNEQFF. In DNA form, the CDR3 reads TGTGCCAGCAGGGGGACTTCCAGCTCCTACAATGAGCAGTTCTTC.

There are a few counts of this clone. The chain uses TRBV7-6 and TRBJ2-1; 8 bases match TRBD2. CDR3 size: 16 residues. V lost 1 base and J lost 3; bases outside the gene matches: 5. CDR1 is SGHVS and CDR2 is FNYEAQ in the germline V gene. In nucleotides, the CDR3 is TGTGCCAGCAGCTTAGATGGGCGGGGGGACTACAATGAGCAGTTCTTC. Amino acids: CASSLDGRGDYNEQFF.

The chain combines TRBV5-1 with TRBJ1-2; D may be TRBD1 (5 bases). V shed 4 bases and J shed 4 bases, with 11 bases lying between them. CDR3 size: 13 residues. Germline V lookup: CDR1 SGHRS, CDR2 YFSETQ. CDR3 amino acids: CASSPSDSYGYTF. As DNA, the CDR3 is TGCGCCAGCAGCCCATCCGACAGCTATGGCTACACCTTC.

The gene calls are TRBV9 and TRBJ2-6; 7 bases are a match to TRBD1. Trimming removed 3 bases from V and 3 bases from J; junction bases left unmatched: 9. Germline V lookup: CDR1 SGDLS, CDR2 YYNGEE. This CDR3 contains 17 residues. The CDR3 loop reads CASSAGTDHYGANVLTF. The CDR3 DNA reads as TGTGCCAGCAGCGCCGGGACAGACCATTATGGGGCCAACGTCCTGACTTTC. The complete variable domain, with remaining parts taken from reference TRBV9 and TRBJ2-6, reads DSGVTQTPKHLITATGQRVTLRCSPRSGDLSVYWYQQSLDQGLQFLIQYYNGEERAKGNILERFSAQQFPDLHSELNLSSLELGDSALYFCASSAGTDHYGANVLTFGAGSRLTVL.

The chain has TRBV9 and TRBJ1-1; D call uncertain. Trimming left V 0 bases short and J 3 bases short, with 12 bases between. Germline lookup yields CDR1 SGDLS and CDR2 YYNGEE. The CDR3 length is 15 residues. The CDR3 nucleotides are TGTGCCAGCAGCGTAGTTTTCGGGGTTGACACTGAAGCTTTCTTT. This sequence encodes CASSVVFGVDTEAFF.

The DNA for the CDR3 is TGCGCCAGCAGCTTGGCCGACAGGGGGAGCGATACGCAGTATTTT. This encodes CASSLADRGSDTQYF. This chain uses TRBV5-1 with TRBJ2-3, with 9 bases that match TRBD1. J gave up 6 bases and V 0 bases, and 5 bases lay outside the gene matches. The CDR3 totals 15 residues. Germline CDR1 and CDR2: SGHRS and YFSETQ.

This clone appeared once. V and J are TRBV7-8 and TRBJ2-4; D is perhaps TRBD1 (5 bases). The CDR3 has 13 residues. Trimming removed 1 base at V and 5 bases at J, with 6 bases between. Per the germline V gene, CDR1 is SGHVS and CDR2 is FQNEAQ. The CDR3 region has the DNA TGTGCCAGCAGCTTAGGGACACAAAACATTCAGTACTTC. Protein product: CASSLGTQNIQYF.

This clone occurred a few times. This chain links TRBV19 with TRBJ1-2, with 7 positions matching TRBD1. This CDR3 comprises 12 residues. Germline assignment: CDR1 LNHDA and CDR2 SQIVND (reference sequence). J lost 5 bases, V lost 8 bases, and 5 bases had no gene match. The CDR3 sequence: CASSTGMYGYTF. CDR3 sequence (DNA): TGTGCCAGTTCGACAGGGATGTATGGCTACACCTTC. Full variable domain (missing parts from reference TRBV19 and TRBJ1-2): DGGITQSPKYLFRKEGQNVTLSCEQNLNHDAMYWYRQDPGQGLRLIYYSQIVNDFQKGDIAEGYSVSREKKESFPLTVTSAQKNPTAFYLCASSTGMYGYTFGSGTRLTVV.

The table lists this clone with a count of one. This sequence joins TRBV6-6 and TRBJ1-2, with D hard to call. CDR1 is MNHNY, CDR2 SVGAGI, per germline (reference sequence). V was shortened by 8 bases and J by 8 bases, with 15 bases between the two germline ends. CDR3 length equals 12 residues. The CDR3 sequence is CASDNRGMGYTF. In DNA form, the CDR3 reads TGTGCCAGCGATAATCGGGGAATGGGCTACACCTTC.

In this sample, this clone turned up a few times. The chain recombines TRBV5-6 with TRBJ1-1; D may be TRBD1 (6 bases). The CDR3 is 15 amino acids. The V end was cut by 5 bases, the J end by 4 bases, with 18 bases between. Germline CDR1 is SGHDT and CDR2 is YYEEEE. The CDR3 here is CASRPHGGAVTEAFF. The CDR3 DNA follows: TGTGCCAGCAGGCCTCATGGGGGCGCGGTCACTGAAGCTTTCTTT.

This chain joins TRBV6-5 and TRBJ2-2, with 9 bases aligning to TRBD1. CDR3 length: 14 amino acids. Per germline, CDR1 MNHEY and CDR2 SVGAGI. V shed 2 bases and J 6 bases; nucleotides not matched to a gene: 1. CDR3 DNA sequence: TGTGCCAGCAGTTACGGGACAGGGTCCGGGGAGCTGTTTTTT. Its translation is CASSYGTGSGELFF.

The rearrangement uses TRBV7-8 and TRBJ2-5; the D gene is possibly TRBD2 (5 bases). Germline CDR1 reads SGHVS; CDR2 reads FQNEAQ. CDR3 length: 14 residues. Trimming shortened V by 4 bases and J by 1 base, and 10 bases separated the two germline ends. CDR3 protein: CASSSLAAQETQYF. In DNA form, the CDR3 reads TGTGCCAGCAGCTCGCTAGCAGCCCAAGAGACCCAGTACTTC.

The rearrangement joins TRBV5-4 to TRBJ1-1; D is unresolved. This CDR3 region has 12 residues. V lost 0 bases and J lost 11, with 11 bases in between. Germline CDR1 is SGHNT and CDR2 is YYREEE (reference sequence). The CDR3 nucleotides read TGTGCCAGCAGCTTGGGACCTATGAGGGCTTTCTTT. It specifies CASSLGPMRAFF.